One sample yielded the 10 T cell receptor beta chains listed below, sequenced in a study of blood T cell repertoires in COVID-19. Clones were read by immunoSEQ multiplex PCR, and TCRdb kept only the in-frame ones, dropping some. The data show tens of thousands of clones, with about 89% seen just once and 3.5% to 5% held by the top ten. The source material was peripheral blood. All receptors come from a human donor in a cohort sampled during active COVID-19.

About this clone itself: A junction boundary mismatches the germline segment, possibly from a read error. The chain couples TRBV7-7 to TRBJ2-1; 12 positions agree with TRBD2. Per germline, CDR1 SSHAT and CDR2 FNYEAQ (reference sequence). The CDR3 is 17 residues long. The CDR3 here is CASSLRPSGGAGNEQFF. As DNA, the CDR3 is TGTGCTAGCAGCTTAAGGCCTAGCGGGGGGGCCGGGAATGAGCAGTTCTTC. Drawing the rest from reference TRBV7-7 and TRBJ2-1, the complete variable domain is GAGVSQSPRYKVTKRGQDVTLRCDPISSHATLYWYQQALGQGPEFLTYFNYEAQPDKSGLPSDRFSAERPEGSISTLTIQRTEQRDSAMYRCASSLRPSGGAGNEQFFGPGTRLTVL.

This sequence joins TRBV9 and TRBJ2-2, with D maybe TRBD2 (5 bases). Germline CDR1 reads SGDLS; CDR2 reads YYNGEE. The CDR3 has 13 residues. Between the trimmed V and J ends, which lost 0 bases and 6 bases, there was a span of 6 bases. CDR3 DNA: TGTGCCAGCAGCGTAGGAGGGCCCGGGGAGCTGTTTTTT. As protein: CASSVGGPGELFF.

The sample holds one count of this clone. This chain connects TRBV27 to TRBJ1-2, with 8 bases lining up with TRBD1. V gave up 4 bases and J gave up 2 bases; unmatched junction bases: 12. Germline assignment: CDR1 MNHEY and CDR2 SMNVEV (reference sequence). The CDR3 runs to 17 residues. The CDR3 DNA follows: TGTGCCAGCAGTTCCCTAGGGGCGGGACAGGACAACTATGGCTACACCTTC. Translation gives CASSSLGAGQDNYGYTF.

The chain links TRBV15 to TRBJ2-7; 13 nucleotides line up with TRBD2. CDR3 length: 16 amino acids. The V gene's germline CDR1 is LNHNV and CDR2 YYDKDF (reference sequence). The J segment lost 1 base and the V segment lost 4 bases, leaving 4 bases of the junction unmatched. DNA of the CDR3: TGTGCCACCAGCAAAACGGGACTAGCGGGATCCTACGAGCAGTACGTC. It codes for CATSKTGLAGSYEQYV.

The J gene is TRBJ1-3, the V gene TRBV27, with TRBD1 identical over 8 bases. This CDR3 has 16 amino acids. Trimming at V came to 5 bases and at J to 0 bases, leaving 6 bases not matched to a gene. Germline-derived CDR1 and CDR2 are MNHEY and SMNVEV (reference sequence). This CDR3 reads CASSRGTGLSGNTIYF. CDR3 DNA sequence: TGTGCCAGCAGTAGGGGGACAGGTCTCTCTGGAAACACCATATATTTT.

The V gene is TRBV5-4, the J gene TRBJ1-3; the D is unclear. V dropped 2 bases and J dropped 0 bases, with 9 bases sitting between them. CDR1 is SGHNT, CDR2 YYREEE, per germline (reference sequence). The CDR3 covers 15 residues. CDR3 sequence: CASSFTGASGNTIYF. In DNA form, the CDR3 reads TGTGCCAGCAGCTTTACGGGAGCCTCTGGAAACACCATATATTTT.

Here the CDR3 reads CASSLEGYYYEQYV. CDR3 DNA sequence: TGTGCCAGCAGCTTAGAGGGGTACTACTACGAGCAGTACGTC. The J gene is TRBJ2-7, the V gene TRBV7-9; weak D call: TRBD1 (5 bases). CDR1 is SEHNR, CDR2 FQNEAQ, per germline (reference sequence). Trimming took 1 base from V and 3 from J, leaving 10 bases between them. CDR3 length equals 14 residues.

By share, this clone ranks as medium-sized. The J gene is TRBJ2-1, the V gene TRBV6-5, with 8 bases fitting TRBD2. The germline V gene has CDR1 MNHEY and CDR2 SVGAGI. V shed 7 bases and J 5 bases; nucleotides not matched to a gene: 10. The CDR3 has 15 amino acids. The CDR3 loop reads CASMVVSGEHNEQFF. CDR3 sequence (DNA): TGTGCCAGCATGGTGGTTAGCGGGGAACACAATGAGCAGTTCTTC.

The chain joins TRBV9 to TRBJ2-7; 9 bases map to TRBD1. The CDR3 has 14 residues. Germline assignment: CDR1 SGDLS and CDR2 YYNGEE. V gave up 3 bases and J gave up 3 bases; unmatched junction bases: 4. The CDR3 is CASSAQGAGYEQYF. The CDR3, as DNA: TGTGCCAGCAGCGCACAGGGGGCGGGCTACGAGCAGTACTTC.

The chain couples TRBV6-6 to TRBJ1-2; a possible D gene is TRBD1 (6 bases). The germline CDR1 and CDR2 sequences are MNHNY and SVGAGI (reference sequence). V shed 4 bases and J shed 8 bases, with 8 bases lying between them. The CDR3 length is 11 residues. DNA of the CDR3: TGTGCCAGCAGTTCAGGGGACGGCTACACCTTC. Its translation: CASSSGDGYTF.